These 24 T cell receptor beta chains were all obtained from the same sample, sequenced in a study of T-cell memory formation after mild COVID-19 (dated by TCRdb to the early 2020s). Libraries were made using 5' RACE. The sample was run on an Illumina NovaSeq 6000. TCRdb itself trimmed the public reads at Q25 with fastp, ran MiXCR and retained productive beta chains. Identical CDR3 proteins give one entry, which carries the most common genes and DNA. The sample table lists 350,000 to 450,000 distinct CDR3 sequences, 20% to 30% of them with a count of one. Around 8.1% of the sample is in the top ten clones. The source material was PBMCs or a T cell subset sorted from them (not recorded which). The receptor set was obtained from an adult woman who had mild COVID-19 (a few samples of this study predate the infection). The sample titles of this study are shuffled in the database, so cell type and time point are left out; the donor was told from shared clones.

There are a few counts of this clonotype. The genes are TRBV5-1 and TRBJ2-7, with D perhaps given as TRBD1 or TRBD2 (5 bases each). The CDR3 length is 16 residues. The V end was cut by 0 bases, the J end by 3 bases, with 16 bases between. Germline values: CDR1 SGHRS, CDR2 YFSETQ. CDR3 amino acids: CASSLGGIENYYEQYF. Written as DNA, the CDR3 is TGCGCCAGCAGCTTGGGGGGGATCGAAAATTACTACGAGCAGTACTTC.

This clonotype came up a few times. The chain links TRBV6-1 to TRBJ1-5; D is unresolved. The germline V gene encodes CDR1 MNHNS and CDR2 SASEGT. The CDR3 totals 16 residues. V lost 6 bases and J lost 7, with 22 bases in between. In DNA, the CDR3 is TGTGCCAGCAGAGACCTCACTTATTTTAGTAGACAGCCCCAGCATTTT. Residues: CASRDLTYFSRQPQHF.

Many counts were recorded for this clonotype. This chain joins TRBV11-2 and TRBJ2-3; D is unresolved. This CDR3 is 15 amino acids long. Germline CDR1 SGHAT, CDR2 FQNNGV. Trimming stripped 1 base from V and 0 bases from J, with 8 bases between. The DNA for the CDR3 is TGTGCCAGCAGCTTAGGGGCGTTAAGCACAGATACGCAGTATTTT. Translating it yields CASSLGALSTDTQYF.

J is TRBJ2-7 and V is TRBV29-1; 12 positions agree with TRBD2. The CDR3 length is 15 residues. The V and J ends lost 0 bases and 10 bases, in that order; junction bases with no gene match: 10. CDR1 and CDR2 (germline): SQVTM, ANQGSEA. The CDR3 DNA follows: TGCAGCGTTGAAGATCCGCGGATACTAGCGGGAGGCCAGTACTTC. Encoded protein: CSVEDPRILAGGQYF.

This clonotype has more than one count but fewer than ten. The V call is TRBV7-7, the J call TRBJ2-1; 9 bases agree with TRBD2. Trimming at V came to 4 bases and at J to 7 bases, leaving 8 bases not matched to a gene. The germline V gene encodes CDR1 SSHAT and CDR2 FNYEAQ (reference sequence). This CDR3 has 15 amino acids. In DNA, the CDR3 is TGTGCCAGCAGCTCAGCCGGGACTAGCCTTAATGAGCAGTTCTTC. Residues: CASSSAGTSLNEQFF.

This rearrangement joins TRBV6-2 or TRBV6-3 to TRBJ2-3; the match to TRBD2 covers 9 bases. Germline V gene data show CDR1 as MNHEY and CDR2 as SVGEGT. Germline trimming cut 5 bases from V and 1 base from J; bases unmatched to any gene: 7. The CDR3 loop spans 16 amino acids. The CDR3: CASSPDSGGRTDTQYF. CDR3 in DNA: TGTGCCAGCAGTCCCGATAGCGGGGGACGCACAGATACGCAGTATTTT.

The chain links TRBV19 to TRBJ1-1; D is unclear. This CDR3 is 11 amino acids long. CDR1 is LNHDA and CDR2 is SQIVND in the germline V gene (reference sequence). The ends were cut back, 3 bases at V and 11 bases at J, with 10 bases in the middle. CDR3 in DNA: TGTGCCAGTAGTATCGGGCTCGGGGCTTTCTTT. Protein: CASSIGLGAFF.

This clonotype was seen a few times. CDR3 sequence reads: CASSLGSGNGYTF. The DNA of the CDR3 is TGTGCCAGCAGCTTGGGTTCAGGGAATGGCTACACCTTC. The chain couples TRBV5-5 to TRBJ1-2, with D perhaps matching TRBD1 (5 bases). Germline-derived CDR1 and CDR2 are SGHKS and YYEKEE (reference sequence). V was clipped by 0 bases and J by 6 bases, with 9 bases between them. The CDR3 covers 13 residues.

The chain is built from TRBV20-1 and TRBJ2-1; D not resolved. There are 15 residues in the CDR3. The germline V gene has CDR1 DFQATT and CDR2 SNEGSKA (reference sequence). Trimming stripped 0 bases from V and 2 bases from J, with 11 bases between. The CDR3 coding sequence is TGCAGTGCTAGAGATATTAGCAAAGCCTACAATGAGCAGTTCTTC. This sequence encodes CSARDISKAYNEQFF.

This clonotype has just a few counts. V usage is TRBV6-5 and J usage is TRBJ1-1; 8 positions agree with TRBD1. The V and J ends lost 6 bases and 3 bases, in that order; junction bases with no gene match: 9. The CDR3 has 15 residues. Germline lookup yields CDR1 MNHEY and CDR2 SVGAGI. CDR3 amino acids: CASRGGDRSYTEAFF. In DNA, the CDR3 is TGTGCCAGCAGGGGGGGGGACAGGAGTTACACTGAAGCTTTCTTT.

The chain carries TRBV6-2 or TRBV6-3 and TRBJ2-7; TRBD1 is a possible D gene (6 bases). The CDR3 has 15 amino acids. Trimming cost V 4 bases and J 7 bases, with 20 bases left between them. Germline values: CDR1 MNHEY, CDR2 SVGEGT. The CDR3 is CASSLGDRRVREQYF. In nucleotides, the CDR3 is TGTGCCAGCAGTTTAGGAGACAGGCGGGTACGAGAGCAGTACTTC.

This clonotype has a count of ten or more. V gene TRBV5-1 combines with J gene TRBJ2-5, with a possible D match to TRBD2 (6 bases). This CDR3 spans 15 amino acids. Germline V CDR1 and CDR2: SGHRS, YFSETQ. V was pared by 4 bases and J by 5 bases, with 18 bases between. Here the CDR3 DNA reads TGCGCCAGCAGCCGACGCGGGGCGGTCTCGGAGACCCAGTACTTC. This codes for CASSRRGAVSETQYF.

This rearrangement joins TRBV15 to TRBJ2-7; 7 bases line up with TRBD2. The CDR3 contains 14 residues. Germline V gene sequence: CDR1 LNHNV, CDR2 YYDKDF (reference sequence). V gave up 2 bases and J gave up 2 bases; unmatched junction bases: 3. CDR3 amino acids: CATSRLAVTYEQYF. CDR3 nucleotides: TGTGCCACCAGCAGACTAGCGGTTACCTACGAGCAGTACTTC. The full variable domain, with the rest looked up from reference TRBV15 and TRBJ2-7, is DAMVIQNPRYQVTQFGKPVTLSCSQTLNHNVMYWYQQKSSQAPKLLFHYYDKDFNNEADTPDNFQSRRPNTSFCFLDIRSPGLGDTAMYLCATSRLAVTYEQYFGPGTRLTVT.

The gene calls are TRBV5-1 and TRBJ2-3, with a tentative D call TRBD1 (5 bases). V was shortened by 0 bases and J by 3 bases, with 8 bases between the two germline ends. From germline, CDR1 is SGHRS and CDR2 YFSETQ. This CDR3 contains 14 residues. CDR3: CASSLARETDTQYF. CDR3 bases: TGCGCCAGCAGCTTGGCCAGGGAAACAGATACGCAGTATTTT. The whole variable domain, filled in from reference TRBV5-1 and TRBJ2-3, reads KAGVTQTPRYLIKTRGQQVTLSCSPISGHRSVSWYQQTPGQGLQFLFEYFSETQRNKGNFPGRFSGRQFSNSRSEMNVSTLELGDSALYLCASSLARETDTQYFGPGTRLTVL.

The gene calls are TRBV7-8 and TRBJ1-5; D is perhaps TRBD1 (6 bases). Germline values: CDR1 SGHVS, CDR2 FQNEAQ. V lost 2 bases and J 6 bases, leaving 17 bases between the germline ends. The CDR3 consists of 16 residues. CDR3 amino acids: CASSLWGGRTGQPQHF. In nucleotides, the CDR3 is TGTGCCAGCAGCTTATGGGGGGGGCGTACCGGTCAGCCCCAGCATTTT.

The chain uses TRBV14 and TRBJ1-1; D unclear. Germline V gives CDR1 SGHDN, CDR2 FVKESK. V was clipped by 0 bases and J by 6 bases, with 11 bases between them. This CDR3 is 14 amino acids long. CDR3 DNA sequence: TGTGCCAGCAGCCAAGAAGTCAAGGTCTCTGAAGCTTTCTTT. It yields the protein CASSQEVKVSEAFF.

This chain links TRBV7-8 with TRBJ2-5; TRBD1 might be the D (5 bases). The germline CDR1 and CDR2 sequences are SGHVS and FQNEAQ. The CDR3 is made up of 16 amino acids. Trimming left V 4 bases short and J 5 bases short, with 20 bases between. CDR3 sequence (DNA): TGTGCCAGCAGCTCCAGCAGGCGCAGGGTTGGGGAGACCCAGTACTTC. Amino acids: CASSSSRRRVGETQYF.

The rearrangement joins TRBV18 to TRBJ1-2, with TRBD1 matching 9 bases. V lost 1 base to trimming and J lost 6 bases; unmatched junction nucleotides: 6. Germline V gene sequence: CDR1 KGHSH, CDR2 LQKENI. The CDR3 runs 15 residues. CDR3 protein: CASSPQTGTGHGYTF. The CDR3 coding sequence is TGTGCCAGCTCACCACAGACCGGGACAGGGCATGGCTACACCTTC.

The chain couples TRBV6-2 or TRBV6-3 to TRBJ1-4, with D maybe TRBD1 (5 bases). Germline V gene sequence: CDR1 MNHEY, CDR2 SVGEGT. The CDR3 consists of 15 residues. V lost 5 bases to trimming and J lost 0 bases, with 10 bases between them. CDR3 nucleotides: TGTGCCAGCAGTCCTGGACATACAACTAATGAAAAACTGTTTTTT. This codes for CASSPGHTTNEKLFF.

This clonotype occurred a few times. The chain joins TRBV7-2 to TRBJ1-2; 11 positions match TRBD1. J gave up 1 base and V 7 bases, and 5 bases lay outside the gene matches. Germline CDR1 SGHTA, CDR2 FQGNSA. The CDR3 covers 15 residues. The CDR3 DNA follows: TGTGCCAGCAAGGACAGGGGGCGCCATAACTATGGCTACACCTTC. Amino acids: CASKDRGRHNYGYTF.

The genes are TRBV27 and TRBJ2-3, with a possible D match to TRBD1 (6 bases). V lost 4 bases and J 6 bases, leaving 17 bases between the germline ends. Germline V gene sequence: CDR1 MNHEY, CDR2 SMNVEV (reference sequence). The CDR3 has 15 residues. In DNA form, the CDR3 reads TGTGCCAGCAGTTCCCGGGACACTCTAAAGGATACGCAGTATTTT. The encoded protein is CASSSRDTLKDTQYF.

This chain joins TRBV7-3 and TRBJ2-3, with D perhaps matching TRBD2 (5 bases). The ends were cut back, 4 bases at V and 6 bases at J, with 8 bases in the middle. Germline V gene sequence: CDR1 SGHTA, CDR2 FQGTGA. The CDR3 length is 12 residues. The CDR3 sequence is CASSSQRDTQYF. CDR3 nucleotides: TGTGCCAGCAGCTCCCAGCGGGATACGCAGTATTTT. Drawing the rest from reference TRBV7-3 and TRBJ2-3, the complete variable domain is GAGVSQTPSNKVTEKGKYVELRCDPISGHTALYWYRQSLGQGPEFLIYFQGTGAADDSGLPNDRFFAVRPEGSVSTLKIQRTERGDSAVYLCASSSQRDTQYFGPGTRLTVL.

This chain uses TRBV12-5 with TRBJ1-1, with D perhaps matching TRBD1 (5 bases). V gave up 2 bases and J gave up 4 bases, with 17 bases separating them. The CDR3 spans 16 residues. Per germline, CDR1 LGHNT and CDR2 FRNRAP. CDR3 loop: CASGLIVRGGGTEAFF. The DNA for the CDR3 is TGTGCTAGTGGTTTGATTGTCCGGGGGGGTGGCACTGAAGCTTTCTTT.

The chain links TRBV7-9 to TRBJ1-2; tentative D call: TRBD1 (6 bases). Germline values: CDR1 SEHNR, CDR2 FQNEAQ (reference sequence). The CDR3 totals 12 residues. Between the trimmed V and J ends, which lost 4 bases and 10 bases, there was a span of 13 bases. CDR3 DNA sequence: TGTGCCAGCAGCTCAGGGGACGCCAACTACACCTTC. Encoded protein: CASSSGDANYTF.